These 17 T cell receptor beta chains were all obtained from the same sample, sequenced in a study of T cells in Graves' hyperthyroidism and ophthalmopathy. Amplification of TCR beta CDR3 regions used RNA as the template. The HTBI set primed first-round TCR CDR3 RT-PCR. TCRdb recomputed calls from the multiplex PCR reads with MiXCR, one row per CDR3 protein. The sample yields 300,000 to 400,000 distinct CDR3 sequences, 15% to 20% seen once. The sequencing input was blood. These receptors came from a woman aged 50 to 65 with Graves' hyperthyroidism.

The V gene is TRBV28, the J gene TRBJ2-3; 10 nucleotides match TRBD2. The J segment lost 6 bases and the V segment lost 4 bases, leaving 4 bases of the junction unmatched. This CDR3 has 14 residues. CDR1 and CDR2 (germline): MDHEN, SYDVKM. In DNA form, the CDR3 reads TGTGCCAGCAGTTCCCCGGGACTAGCGGATACGCAGTATTTT. It specifies CASSSPGLADTQYF.

The chain is built from TRBV4-2 and TRBJ2-3; the match to TRBD2 covers 12 bases. CDR1 and CDR2 from the germline V gene are LGHNA and YNFKEQ. The CDR3 has 18 residues. V shed 6 bases and J 6 bases; nucleotides not matched to a gene: 16. The CDR3: CASSRRLVTSGSRDTQYF. CDR3 in DNA: TGTGCCAGCAGTCGAAGGCTAGTGACTAGCGGGAGTAGGGATACGCAGTATTTT.

This chain uses TRBV11-2 with TRBJ2-1, with 7 bases identical to TRBD2. The V gene end was trimmed by 5 bases and the J gene end by 8 bases; junction bases not matched to a gene: 15. The CDR3 is made up of 16 amino acids. The germline gives CDR1 SGHAT, CDR2 FQNNGV. The CDR3 bases are TGTGCCAGCAGCCAAGATCGCGGGAGCTTCGGGGATGAGCAGTTCTTC. This gives the protein CASSQDRGSFGDEQFF.

This clonotype was detected only a few times. The chain uses TRBV5-1 and TRBJ1-4; D gene unclear. The V and J ends lost 5 bases and 5 bases respectively, with 7 bases between them. Looked up from germline, CDR1 is SGHRS and CDR2 is YFSETQ. CDR3 length: 12 residues. DNA of the CDR3: TGCGCCAGCAGGAGAACGAATGAAAAACTGTTTTTT. Translation: CASRRTNEKLFF.

This clonotype was detected a few times. The chain carries TRBV3-1 and TRBJ2-5, with 11 bases lining up with TRBD2. This CDR3 contains 15 residues. Per germline, CDR1 LGHDT and CDR2 YNNKEL (reference sequence). The V segment lost 4 bases and the J segment 4 bases; nucleotides outside the gene matches: 5. DNA of the CDR3: TGTGCCAGCAGCCGGGGGGGGACTAGCGGAGAGACCCAGTACTTC. Encoded protein: CASSRGGTSGETQYF.

The sample holds many counts of this clonotype. This rearrangement joins TRBV18 to TRBJ1-1, with no clear D. The CDR3 runs 15 residues. Germline loops: CDR1 KGHSH, CDR2 LQKENI. With 1 base removed from V and 1 base from J, the gap between germline ends came to 10 bases. CDR3: CASSPQAGANTEAFF. CDR3 nucleotides: TGTGCCAGCTCACCACAAGCAGGCGCGAACACTGAAGCTTTCTTT.

This clonotype appeared many times. The rearrangement uses TRBV20-1 and TRBJ2-7, with TRBD2 matching 9 bases. After removal of 5 bases from V and 2 bases from J, the junction contained 7 bases not matched to a gene. Germline CDR1 is DFQATT and CDR2 is SNEGSKA (reference sequence). This CDR3 contains 14 residues. The CDR3, as DNA: TGCAGTGCTGACGGCGGGAGGGACACCTACGAGCAGTACTTC. It yields the protein CSADGGRDTYEQYF.

This clonotype was observed many times. This sequence joins TRBV27 and TRBJ1-1; maybe TRBD1 (5 bases). Germline values: CDR1 MNHEY, CDR2 SMNVEV (reference sequence). V lost 5 bases and J lost 4, with 8 bases in between. This CDR3 has 12 amino acids. The CDR3: CASSGGGTEAFF. The CDR3 DNA reads as TGTGCCAGCAGTGGGGGGGGCACTGAAGCTTTCTTT.

Comment on this clonotype: One end of the junction is discordant with germline, which a read error may explain. This chain links TRBV2 with TRBJ2-1; 11 bases align to TRBD1. The CDR3 runs 15 residues. Germline V gene sequence: CDR1 SNHLY, CDR2 FYNNEI. CDR3 protein: CASSEDRGLYNEQFF. The CDR3 coding sequence is TGTGCCAGTAGTGAGGACAGGGGGCTCTACAATGAGCAGTTCTTC.

This clonotype was picked up a small number of times. The chain links TRBV19 to TRBJ2-2, with TRBD2 identical over 7 bases. Germline CDR1 LNHDA, CDR2 SQIVND (reference sequence). The CDR3 has 17 amino acids. V lost 4 bases and J lost 1; bases outside the gene matches: 9. The CDR3 loop reads CASSRAGTTKNTGELFF. DNA for the CDR3: TGTGCCAGTAGTAGGGCCGGGACTACAAAGAACACCGGGGAGCTGTTTTTT.

The rearrangement uses TRBV4-1 and TRBJ2-3; tentative D call: TRBD1 (6 bases). Germline V gives CDR1 MGHRA, CDR2 YSYEKL. The length of the CDR3 is 16 residues. With 2 bases removed from V and 5 bases from J, the gap between germline ends came to 17 bases. CDR3 in amino acids: CASSQSGPEGGDTQYF. Here the CDR3 DNA reads TGCGCCAGCAGCCAATCCGGGCCCGAAGGGGGAGATACGCAGTATTTT.

This clonotype was detected a few times. The CDR3 reads CASSLNRDYYEQYV. Here the CDR3 DNA reads TGCGCCAGCAGCTTGAACAGGGATTACTACGAGCAGTACGTC. The chain is built from TRBV5-1 and TRBJ2-7; possibly TRBD1 for D (6 bases). The V gene lost 1 base and the J gene lost 3 bases, with 11 bases spanning the gap. Germline V gene lookup returns CDR1 SGHRS and CDR2 YFSETQ. The CDR3 spans 14 residues.

This clonotype was seen more than once but under ten times. The chain has TRBV7-9 and TRBJ2-3; 12 positions match TRBD1. With 6 bases clipped from V and 5 bases from J, the junction kept 9 bases outside the gene matches. Germline V gene sequence: CDR1 SEHNR, CDR2 FQNEAQ (reference sequence). The CDR3 consists of 16 residues. The CDR3 DNA sequence: TGTGCCAGCAGAAATACGGGACAGGGGGCGGGAGATACGCAGTATTTT. Its protein is CASRNTGQGAGDTQYF.

A few counts support this clonotype. This chain links TRBV5-8 with TRBJ2-1; D is unresolved. The ends were cut back, 2 bases at V and 3 bases at J, with 18 bases in the middle. The CDR3 length is 17 residues. Germline loops: CDR1 SGHTS, CDR2 YDEGEE. The DNA for the CDR3 is TGTGCCAGCAGCTTATATTCCAGCACCCTGAGCTACAATGAGCAGTTCTTC. This encodes CASSLYSSTLSYNEQFF.

This clonotype was seen ten or more times. The rearrangement joins TRBV6-2 or TRBV6-3 to TRBJ2-5; D gene ambiguous. This CDR3 has 17 residues. Germline-derived CDR1 and CDR2 are MNHEY and SVGEGT. The ends were cut back, 4 bases at V and 4 bases at J, with 22 bases in the middle. CDR3: CASSSLNRATSAETQYF. The CDR3 DNA follows: TGTGCCAGCAGTTCCCTCAATCGGGCGACCTCTGCAGAGACCCAGTACTTC.

V usage is TRBV11-2 and J usage is TRBJ2-7; D not resolved. The V end lost 2 bases, the J end lost 2 bases, and 7 bases lay between the germline ends. Looked up from germline, CDR1 is SGHAT and CDR2 is FQNNGV. The CDR3 length is 13 residues. For the CDR3, the DNA is TGTGCCAGCAGCTTAACACGGCCCTACGAGCAGTACTTC. Its protein product is CASSLTRPYEQYF.

This clonotype was recorded at least ten times. The rearrangement links TRBV20-1 to TRBJ2-5; TRBD2 might be the D (6 bases). The CDR3 runs to 14 residues. The V gene lost 3 bases and the J gene lost 6 bases, with 17 bases spanning the gap. Per the germline V gene, CDR1 is DFQATT and CDR2 is SNEGSKA (reference sequence). CDR3 protein: CSASPTGVGKTQYF. CDR3 DNA: TGCAGTGCTAGTCCGACGGGAGTAGGGAAGACCCAGTACTTC.